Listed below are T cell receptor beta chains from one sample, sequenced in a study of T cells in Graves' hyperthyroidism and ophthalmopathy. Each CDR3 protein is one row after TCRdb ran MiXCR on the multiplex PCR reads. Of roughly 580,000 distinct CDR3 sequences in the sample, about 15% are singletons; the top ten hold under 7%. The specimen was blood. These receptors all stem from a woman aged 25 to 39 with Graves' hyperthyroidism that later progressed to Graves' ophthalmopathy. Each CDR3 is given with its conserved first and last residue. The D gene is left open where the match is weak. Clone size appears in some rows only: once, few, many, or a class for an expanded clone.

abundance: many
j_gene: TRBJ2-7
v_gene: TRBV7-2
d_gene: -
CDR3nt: TGTGCCAGCAGCTCTACTACAGGGAGGTACGAGCAGTACTTC
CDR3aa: CASSSTTGRYEQYF

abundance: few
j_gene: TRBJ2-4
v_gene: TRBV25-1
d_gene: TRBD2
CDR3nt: TGTGCCAGCAAAGAGTTAGCGGGAGGCCGCCTTGGCAAAAACATTCAGTACTTC
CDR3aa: CASKELAGGRLGKNIQYF

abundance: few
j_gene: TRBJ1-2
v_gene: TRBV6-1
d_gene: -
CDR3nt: TGTGCCAGCTACGGGGGACTAAAGTATGGCTACACCTTC
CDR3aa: CASYGGLKYGYTF

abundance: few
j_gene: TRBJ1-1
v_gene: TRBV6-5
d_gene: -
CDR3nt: TGTGCCAGCAGCCTGCGAGAAACTGAAGCTTTCTTT
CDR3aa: CASSLRETEAFF

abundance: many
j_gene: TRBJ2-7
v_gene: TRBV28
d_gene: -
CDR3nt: TGTGCCAGCAGTTCTCCCTGGCAGGGTGTCTACGAGCAGTACTTC
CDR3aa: CASSSPWQGVYEQYF

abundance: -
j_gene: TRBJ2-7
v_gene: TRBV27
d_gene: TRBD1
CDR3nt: TGTGCCAGCAGCCACCAGGGACAGGGGGCTACCTACGAGCAGTACTTC
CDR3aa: CASSHQGQGATYEQYF

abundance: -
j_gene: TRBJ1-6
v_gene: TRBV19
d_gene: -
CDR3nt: TGTGCCGGTAGTATCAACGGTGTTTCCAGCTCCTATAATTCACCCCTCCACTTT
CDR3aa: CAGSINGVSSSYNSPLHF

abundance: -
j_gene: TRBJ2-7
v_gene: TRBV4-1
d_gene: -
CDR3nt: TGCGCCAGCAGCCAAGACCGGGGGTGGGTCCAGGGCGAGCAGTACTTC
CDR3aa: CASSQDRGWVQGEQYF

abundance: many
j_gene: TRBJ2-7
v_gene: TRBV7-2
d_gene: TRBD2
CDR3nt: TGTGCCAGCAGCCACCTAGCGGGAGGGCCTCACGAGCAGTACTTC
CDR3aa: CASSHLAGGPHEQYF

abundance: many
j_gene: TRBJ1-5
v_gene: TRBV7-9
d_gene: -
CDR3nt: TGTGCCAGCAGCTTAGGGGAGGGCCAGCCCCAGCATTTT
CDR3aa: CASSLGEGQPQHF

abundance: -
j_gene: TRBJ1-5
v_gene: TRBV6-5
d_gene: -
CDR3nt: TGTGCCAGCAGTTACTCAGGCTCCTATCAGCCCCAGCATTTT
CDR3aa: CASSYSGSYQPQHF

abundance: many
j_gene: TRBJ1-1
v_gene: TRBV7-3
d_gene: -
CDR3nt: TGTGCCAGCAGCTTAAGTCCCGGAGGCGGCACTGAAGCTTTCTTT
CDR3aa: CASSLSPGGGTEAFF

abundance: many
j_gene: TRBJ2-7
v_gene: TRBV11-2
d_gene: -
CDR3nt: TGTGCCAGTTCCTCAGGGAATCCCACCCCCCTCTACGAGCAGTACTTC
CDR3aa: CASSSGNPTPLYEQYF

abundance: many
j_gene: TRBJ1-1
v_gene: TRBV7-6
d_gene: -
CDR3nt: TGTGCCAGCAGCTTAGCGATGGGGGAGAAGGGTGAAGCTTTCTTT
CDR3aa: CASSLAMGEKGEAFF

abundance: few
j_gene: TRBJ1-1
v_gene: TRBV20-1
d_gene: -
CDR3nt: TGCAGTGCTAGAGCCCCACAGGGTCTGAACACTGAAGCTTTCTTT
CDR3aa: CSARAPQGLNTEAFF

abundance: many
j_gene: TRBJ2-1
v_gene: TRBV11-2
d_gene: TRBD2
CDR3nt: TGTGCCAGCAGCTTAGATCTAGTAACGGGAGGTAATAGTGAGCAGTTCTTC
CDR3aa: CASSLDLVTGGNSEQFF

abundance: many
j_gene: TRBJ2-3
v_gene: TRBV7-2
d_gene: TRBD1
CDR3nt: TGTGCCAGCAGCCCGGACAGGAGCACAGATACGCAGTATTTT
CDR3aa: CASSPDRSTDTQYF

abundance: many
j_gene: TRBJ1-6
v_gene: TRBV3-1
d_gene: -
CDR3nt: TGTGCCAGCAGCCAGGGGCGCCCAAATTCACCCCTCCACTTT
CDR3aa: CASSQGRPNSPLHF

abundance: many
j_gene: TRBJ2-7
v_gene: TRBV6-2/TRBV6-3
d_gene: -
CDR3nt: TGTGCCAGCAGTTACTCGTTGGAAGTTCTCTCCTACGAGCAGTACTTC
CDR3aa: CASSYSLEVLSYEQYF

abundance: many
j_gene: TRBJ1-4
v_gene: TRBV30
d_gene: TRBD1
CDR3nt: TGTGCCTGGAACACGGGGACAGGGGGCCGCGTTGGTGAAAAACTGTTTTTT
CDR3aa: CAWNTGTGGRVGEKLFF

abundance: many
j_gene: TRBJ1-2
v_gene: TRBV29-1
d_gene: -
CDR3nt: TGCAGCGTTGGAGGTTCGCAGGGTCGGGGCTACACCTTC
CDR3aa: CSVGGSQGRGYTF

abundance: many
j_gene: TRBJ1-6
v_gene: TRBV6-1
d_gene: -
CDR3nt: TGTGCCACTGGGCGGGACACCCTCTCCTATAATTCACCCCTCCACTTT
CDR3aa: CATGRDTLSYNSPLHF

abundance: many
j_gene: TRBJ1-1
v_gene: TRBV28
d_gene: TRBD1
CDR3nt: TGTGCCAGCAGTTCTCCGACAGGGCTGAACACTGAAGCTTTCTTT
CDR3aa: CASSSPTGLNTEAFF

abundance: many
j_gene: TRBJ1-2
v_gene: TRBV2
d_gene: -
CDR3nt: TGTGCCAGCACTTCGGACGGAAACTATGGCTACACCTTC
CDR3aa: CASTSDGNYGYTF

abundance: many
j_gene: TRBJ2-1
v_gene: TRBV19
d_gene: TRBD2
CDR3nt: TGTGCCAGTAACCCTCTTAGCGGGAGGGCGGGCAATGAGCAGTTCTTC
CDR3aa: CASNPLSGRAGNEQFF

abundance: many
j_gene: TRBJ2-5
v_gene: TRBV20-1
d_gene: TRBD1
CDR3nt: TGCAGTGCTAGGGCCCCAGGGGGTAAAGAGACCCAGTACTTC
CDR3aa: CSARAPGGKETQYF

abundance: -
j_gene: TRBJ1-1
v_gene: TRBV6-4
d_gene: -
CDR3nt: TGTGCCAGCAGTACAGATATGAACACTGAAGCTTTCTTT
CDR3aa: CASSTDMNTEAFF

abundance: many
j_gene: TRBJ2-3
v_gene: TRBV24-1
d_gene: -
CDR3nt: TGTGCCACCAGTGAGGGCCCCACAGATACGCAGTATTTT
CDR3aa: CATSEGPTDTQYF

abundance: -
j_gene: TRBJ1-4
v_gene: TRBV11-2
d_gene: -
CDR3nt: TGTGCCAGCAGCCCCGCACAAGGCGCAACTAATGAAAAACTGCTTTTT
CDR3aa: CASSPAQGATNEKLLF

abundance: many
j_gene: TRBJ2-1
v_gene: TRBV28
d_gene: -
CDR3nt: TGTGCCAGTATGGGCAGGAATCTCCGGGACCCACACAATGAGCAGTTCTTC
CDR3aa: CASMGRNLRDPHNEQFF

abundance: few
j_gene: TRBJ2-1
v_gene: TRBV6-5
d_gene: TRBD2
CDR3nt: TGTGCCAGCAGTTACGTACTAGCGGGAGGAGCTGAGCAGTTCTTC
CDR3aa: CASSYVLAGGAEQFF

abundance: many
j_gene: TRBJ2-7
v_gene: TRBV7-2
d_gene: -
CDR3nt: TGTGCCAGCAGCTCAGGTCCTGTAGAGCAGTACTTC
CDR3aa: CASSSGPVEQYF

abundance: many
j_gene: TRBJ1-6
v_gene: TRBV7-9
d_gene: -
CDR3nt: TGTGCCAGCAGCTTCCAGGGAGGCTCACCCCTCCACTTT
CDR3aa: CASSFQGGSPLHF

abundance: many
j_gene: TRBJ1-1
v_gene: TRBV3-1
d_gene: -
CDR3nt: TGTGCCAGCAGCCAAGAAGGCAACGGACTGAACACTGAAGCTTTCTTT
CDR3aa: CASSQEGNGLNTEAFF

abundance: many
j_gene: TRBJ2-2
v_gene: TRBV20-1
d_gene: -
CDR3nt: TGCAGTGCTGTACGACAGGAGGACACCGGGGAGCTGTTTTTT
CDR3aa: CSAVRQEDTGELFF

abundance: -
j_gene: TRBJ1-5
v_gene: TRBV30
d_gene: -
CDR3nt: TGTGCCTGGAGTGGGGGGATTGATCAGCCCCAGCATTTT
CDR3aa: CAWSGGIDQPQHF

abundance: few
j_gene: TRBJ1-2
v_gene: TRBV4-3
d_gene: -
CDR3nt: TGCGCCAGCAGCCAGGAGGACAGTCATGGCTACACCTTC
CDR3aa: CASSQEDSHGYTF

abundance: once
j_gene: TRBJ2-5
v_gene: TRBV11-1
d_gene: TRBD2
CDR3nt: TGTGCCAGCAGCTTTGGAGTAGCGGGAGGGCCGGAGACCCAGTACTTC
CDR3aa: CASSFGVAGGPETQYF

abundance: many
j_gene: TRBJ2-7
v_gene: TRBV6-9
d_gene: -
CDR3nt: TGTGCCAGCAGTCGGACAGTCCGGGAGCAGTACTTC
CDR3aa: CASSRTVREQYF

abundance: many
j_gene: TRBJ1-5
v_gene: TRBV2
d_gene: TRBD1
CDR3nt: TGTGCCAGCAGTGAGCGCACAGGCCCCCACAGGGGGAGCAATCAGCCCCAGCATTTT
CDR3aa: CASSERTGPHRGSNQPQHF

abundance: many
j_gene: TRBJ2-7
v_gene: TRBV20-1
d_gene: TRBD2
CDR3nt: TGCAGTGCTAGGCCTTCCCTAGCGGGTCTCTACGAGCAGTACTTC
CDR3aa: CSARPSLAGLYEQYF

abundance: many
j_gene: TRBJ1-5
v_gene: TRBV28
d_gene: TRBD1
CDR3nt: TGTGCCAGCAGGCAGACAGGGAATCAGCCCCAGCATTTT
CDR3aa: CASRQTGNQPQHF

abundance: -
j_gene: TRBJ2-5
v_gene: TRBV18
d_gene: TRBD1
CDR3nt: TGTGCCAGCTCACCCGGGACAGGGGACAAGACCCAGTACTTC
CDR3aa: CASSPGTGDKTQYF

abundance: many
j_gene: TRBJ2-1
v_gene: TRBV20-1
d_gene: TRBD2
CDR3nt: TGCAGTGCTAGAGATGCTGAAGCGGGAGGGAATGAGCAGTTCTTC
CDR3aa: CSARDAEAGGNEQFF

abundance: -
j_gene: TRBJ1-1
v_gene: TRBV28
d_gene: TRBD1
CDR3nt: TGTGCCAGCAGTTATGAGGCAGGGGGCGTCATGGGCACTGAAGCTTTCTTT
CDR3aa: CASSYEAGGVMGTEAFF

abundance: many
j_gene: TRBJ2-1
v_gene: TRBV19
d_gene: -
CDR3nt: TGTGCCACACAAGACAGCAATGAGCAGTTCTTC
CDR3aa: CATQDSNEQFF

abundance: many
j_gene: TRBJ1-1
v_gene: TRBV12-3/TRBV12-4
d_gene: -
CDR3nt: -
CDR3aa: CASSTSEAFFAFF

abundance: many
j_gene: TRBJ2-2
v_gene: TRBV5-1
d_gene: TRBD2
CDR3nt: TGCGCCAGCAGCTACGGGACTAGCGGGAACACCGGGGAGCTGTTTTTT
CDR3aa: CASSYGTSGNTGELFF

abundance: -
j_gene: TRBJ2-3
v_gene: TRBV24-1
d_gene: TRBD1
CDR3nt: TGTGCCACCAGTGATTCGTCAGGGGGCAACACAGATACGCAGTGTTTT
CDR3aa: CATSDSSGGNTDTQCF

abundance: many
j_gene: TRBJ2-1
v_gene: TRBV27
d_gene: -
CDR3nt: TGTGCCACTTTTTACGGCGACAATGAGCAGTTCTTC
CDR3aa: CATFYGDNEQFF

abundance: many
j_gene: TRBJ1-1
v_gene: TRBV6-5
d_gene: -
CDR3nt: TGTGCCAGCAGTTACTCAGGGTATGTGGGTGCTGAAGCTTTCTTT
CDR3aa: CASSYSGYVGAEAFF

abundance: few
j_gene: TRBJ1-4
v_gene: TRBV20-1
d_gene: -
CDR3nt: TGCAGTGCCCAAGGACGTGATGAAAAACTGTTTTTT
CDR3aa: CSAQGRDEKLFF

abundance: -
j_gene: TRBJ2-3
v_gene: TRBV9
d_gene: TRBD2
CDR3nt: TGTGCCAGCAGCGTCCTTGGCGGGAGTACAGCAGATACGCAGTATTTT
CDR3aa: CASSVLGGSTADTQYF

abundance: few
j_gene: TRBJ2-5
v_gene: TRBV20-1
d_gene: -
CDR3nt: TGCAGTGCCGAGACGGCTCAAGAGACCCAGTACTTC
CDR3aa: CSAETAQETQYF

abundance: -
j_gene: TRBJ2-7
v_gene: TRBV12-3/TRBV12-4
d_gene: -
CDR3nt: TGTGCCAGCAGCCGCTGGCGTCTGGGGAGCTCCTACGAGCAGTACTTC
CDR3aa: CASSRWRLGSSYEQYF